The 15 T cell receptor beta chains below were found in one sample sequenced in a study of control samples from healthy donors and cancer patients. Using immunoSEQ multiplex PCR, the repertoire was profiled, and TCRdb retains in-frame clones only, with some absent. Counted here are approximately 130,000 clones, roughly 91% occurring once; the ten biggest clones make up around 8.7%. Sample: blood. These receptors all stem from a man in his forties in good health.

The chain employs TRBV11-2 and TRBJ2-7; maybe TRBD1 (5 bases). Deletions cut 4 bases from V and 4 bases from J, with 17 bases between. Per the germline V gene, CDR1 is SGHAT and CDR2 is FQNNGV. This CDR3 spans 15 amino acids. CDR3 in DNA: TGTGCCAGCAGCTCCAGCGACAGAAATAATTACGAGCAGTACTTC. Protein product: CASSSSDRNNYEQYF.

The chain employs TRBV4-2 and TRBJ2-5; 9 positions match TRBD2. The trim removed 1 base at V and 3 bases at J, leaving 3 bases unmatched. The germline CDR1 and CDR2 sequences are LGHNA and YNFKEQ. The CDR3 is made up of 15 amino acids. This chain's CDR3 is CASSQGASGEETQYF. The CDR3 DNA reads TGTGCCAGCAGCCAAGGGGCTAGCGGGGAAGAGACCCAGTACTTC.

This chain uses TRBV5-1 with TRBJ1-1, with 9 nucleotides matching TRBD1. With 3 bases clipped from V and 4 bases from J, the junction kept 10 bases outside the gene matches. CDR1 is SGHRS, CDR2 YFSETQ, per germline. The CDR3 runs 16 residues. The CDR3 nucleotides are TGCGCCAGCAGCTGGACAGGGGCCCCATACCGCACTGAAGCTTTCTTT. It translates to CASSWTGAPYRTEAFF. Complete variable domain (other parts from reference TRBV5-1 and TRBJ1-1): KAGVTQTPRYLIKTRGQQVTLSCSPISGHRSVSWYQQTPGQGLQFLFEYFSETQRNKGNFPGRFSGRQFSNSRSEMNVSTLELGDSALYLCASSWTGAPYRTEAFFGQGTRLTVV.

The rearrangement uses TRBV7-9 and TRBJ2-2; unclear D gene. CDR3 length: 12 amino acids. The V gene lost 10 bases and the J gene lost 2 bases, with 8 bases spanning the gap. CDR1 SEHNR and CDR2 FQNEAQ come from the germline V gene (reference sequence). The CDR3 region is CAIAVNTGELFF. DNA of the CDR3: TGTGCCATCGCGGTAAACACCGGGGAGCTGTTTTTT.

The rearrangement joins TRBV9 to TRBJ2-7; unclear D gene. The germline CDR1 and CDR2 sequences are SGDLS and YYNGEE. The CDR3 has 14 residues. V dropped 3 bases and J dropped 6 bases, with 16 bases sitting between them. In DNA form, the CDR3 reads TGTGCCAGCAGCGGGGCGTTCCCGGGCCCCGAGCAGTACTTC. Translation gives CASSGAFPGPEQYF.

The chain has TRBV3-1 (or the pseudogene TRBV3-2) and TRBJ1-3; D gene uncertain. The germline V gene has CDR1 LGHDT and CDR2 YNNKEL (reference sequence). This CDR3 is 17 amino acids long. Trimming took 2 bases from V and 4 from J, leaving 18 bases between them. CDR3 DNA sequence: TGTGCCAGCAGCCAACCCCCGGGTGAGGGTTCGGGAAACACCATATATTTT. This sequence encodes CASSQPPGEGSGNTIYF.

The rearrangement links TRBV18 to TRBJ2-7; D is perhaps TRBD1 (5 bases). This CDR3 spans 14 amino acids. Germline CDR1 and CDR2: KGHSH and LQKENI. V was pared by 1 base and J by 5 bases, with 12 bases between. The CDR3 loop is CASSPRGHGDEQYF. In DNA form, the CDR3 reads TGTGCCAGCTCACCACGGGGCCATGGCGACGAGCAGTACTTC.

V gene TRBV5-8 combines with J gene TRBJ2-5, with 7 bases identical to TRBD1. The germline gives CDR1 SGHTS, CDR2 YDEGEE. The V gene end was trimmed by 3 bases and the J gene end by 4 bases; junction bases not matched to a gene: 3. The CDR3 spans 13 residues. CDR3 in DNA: TGTGCCAGCAGCTCCAGGGGGTTAGAGACCCAGTACTTC. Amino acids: CASSSRGLETQYF.

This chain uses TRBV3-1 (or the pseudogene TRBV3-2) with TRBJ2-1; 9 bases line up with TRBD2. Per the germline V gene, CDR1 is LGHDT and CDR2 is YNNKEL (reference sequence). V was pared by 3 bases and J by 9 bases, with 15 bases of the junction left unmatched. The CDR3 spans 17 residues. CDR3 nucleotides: TGTGCCAGCAGCCAGGCGACTCTAGCGGGGAGAGGCCGTGAGCAGTTCTTC. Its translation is CASSQATLAGRGREQFF.

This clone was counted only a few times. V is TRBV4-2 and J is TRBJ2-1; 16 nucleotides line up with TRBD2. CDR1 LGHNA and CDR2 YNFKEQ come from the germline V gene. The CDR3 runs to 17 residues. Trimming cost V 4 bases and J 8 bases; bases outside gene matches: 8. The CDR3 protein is CASSLGLAGGRGDEQFF. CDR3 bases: TGTGCCAGCAGCCTGGGACTAGCGGGGGGGCGAGGCGATGAGCAGTTCTTC.

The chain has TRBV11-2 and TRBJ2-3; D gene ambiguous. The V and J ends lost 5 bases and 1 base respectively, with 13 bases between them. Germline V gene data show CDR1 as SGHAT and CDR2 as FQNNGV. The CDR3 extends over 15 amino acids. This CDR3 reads CASSTPDLGTDTQYF. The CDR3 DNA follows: TGTGCCAGCAGCACACCTGATTTAGGCACAGATACGCAGTATTTT.

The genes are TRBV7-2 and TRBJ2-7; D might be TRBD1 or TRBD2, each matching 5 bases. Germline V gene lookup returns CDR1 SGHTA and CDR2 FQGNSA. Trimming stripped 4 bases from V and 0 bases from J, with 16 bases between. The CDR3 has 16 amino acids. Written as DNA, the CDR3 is TGTGCCAGCAGCTCAACCGGGACGACTTTCTCCTACGAGCAGTACTTC. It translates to CASSSTGTTFSYEQYF. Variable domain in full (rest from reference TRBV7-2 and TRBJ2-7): GAGVSQSPSNKVTEKGKDVELRCDPISGHTALYWYRQSLGQGLEFLIYFQGNSAPDKSGLPSDRFSAERTGGSVSTLTIQRTQQEDSAVYLCASSSTGTTFSYEQYFGPGTRLTVT.

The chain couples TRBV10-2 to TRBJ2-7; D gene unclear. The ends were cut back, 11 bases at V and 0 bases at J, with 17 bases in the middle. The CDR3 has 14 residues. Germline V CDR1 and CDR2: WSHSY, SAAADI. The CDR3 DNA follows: TGCGCCGCTACCAACGCTGCAAGCTCCTACGAGCAGTACTTC. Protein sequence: CAATNAASSYEQYF.

CDR3 sequence (DNA): TGTGCCAGCAGCTTTCTTTCGGGGGGCGAATCTTTCTTT. Residues: CASSFLSGGESFF. The chain recombines TRBV11-3 with TRBJ1-1, with a possible D match to TRBD1 (6 bases). CDR3 size: 13 residues. The germline CDR1 and CDR2 sequences are SGHNT and YENEEA. Trimming pared 3 bases from V and 12 bases from J, leaving 17 bases between.

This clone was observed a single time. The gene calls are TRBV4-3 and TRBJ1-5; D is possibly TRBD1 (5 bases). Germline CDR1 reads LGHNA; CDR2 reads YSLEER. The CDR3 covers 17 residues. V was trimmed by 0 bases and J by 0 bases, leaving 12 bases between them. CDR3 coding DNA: TGCGCCAGCAGCCAAGATTGGACAATACATAGCAATCAGCCCCAGCATTTT. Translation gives CASSQDWTIHSNQPQHF.